The rows below give T cell receptor beta chains drawn from one sample of a study of T cell responses to AZD1222 COVID-19 vaccine. TCRdb's copy holds only in-frame clones and misses some; the assay was immunoSEQ multiplex PCR. The table includes around 100,000 clones, over 90% detected once. This specimen was peripheral blood, taken on day 0 of AZD1222 vaccination. These receptors came from an adult in good health. Both conserved end residues are part of each CDR3. D genes are given only for firm matches. Clone size is shown for a subset of rows, as once, few, many or a class of expanded clone.

j_gene,d_gene,abundance,v_gene,CDR3aa,CDR3nt
TRBJ1-1,-,-,TRBV2,CASSANGGAPFF,TGTGCCAGCAGCGCTAATGGAGGTGCGCCGTTCTTT
TRBJ1-3,-,-,TRBV3-1/TRBV3-2,CASSQGSSGNTIYF,TGTGCCAGCAGCCAGGGAAGCTCTGGAAACACCATATATTTT
TRBJ1-5,-,-,TRBV6-1,CASSDERYSNQPQHF,TGTGCCAGCAGTGATGAGCGTTATAGCAATCAGCCCCAGCATTTT
TRBJ1-2,-,-,TRBV2,CASSSTDSRYTF,TGTGCCAGCAGTTCCACGGACAGTCGCTACACCTTC
TRBJ2-3,-,-,TRBV6-6,CASSRPARRASDTQYF,TGTGCCAGCAGTCGACCGGCCCGGAGGGCCTCTGATACGCAGTATTTT
TRBJ1-4,TRBD1,-,TRBV6-1,CASSDPGTDNNEKLFF,TGTGCCAGCAGTGACCCAGGGACAGATAATAATGAAAAACTGTTTTTT
TRBJ2-2,-,-,TRBV2,CASSTANTGELFF,TGTGCCAGTTCGACAGCAAACACCGGGGAGCTGTTTTTT
TRBJ2-7,-,many,TRBV5-4,CASSSDSEAGFSYF,TGTGCCAGCAGCTCAGACTCAGAGGCCGGCTTTTCGTACTTC
TRBJ1-6,-,-,TRBV10-3,CATGAGAVNSPLHF,TGTGCCACCGGGGCCGGGGCCGTTAATTCACCCCTCCACTTT
TRBJ2-5,TRBD2,-,TRBV5-1,CASSLGTGLAGRSQYF,TGCGCCAGCAGCTTGGGTACGGGACTAGCGGGACGGTCCCAGTACTTC
TRBJ1-1,-,-,TRBV21-1,CASSNLPPGTGGFNTEAFF,TGTGCCAGCAGCAATCTTCCCCCCGGGACAGGGGGCTTTAACACTGAAGCTTTCTTT
TRBJ2-1,-,-,TRBV5-1,CASSLVYNEQFF,TGCGCCAGCAGCTTGGTCTACAATGAGCAGTTCTTC
TRBJ1-2,TRBD1,-,TRBV19,CASSTWTGGNYGYTF,TGTGCCAGTAGTACCTGGACAGGTGGAAACTATGGCTACACCTTC
TRBJ1-2,-,-,TRBV7-9,CASSLISGAYGYTF,TGTGCCAGCAGCTTAATATCCGGGGCTTATGGCTACACCTTC
TRBJ2-1,TRBD1,few,TRBV11-3,CASSDQDRADEQFF,TGTGCCAGCAGCGACCAAGACAGGGCTGATGAGCAGTTCTTC
TRBJ2-7,TRBD2,-,TRBV27,CASSPGLSENEQYF,TGTGCCAGCAGTCCGGGACTATCAGAGAACGAGCAGTACTTC
TRBJ2-1,TRBD2,-,TRBV25-1,CASSEYLASGSSYNEQFF,TGTGCCAGCAGTGAATATTTGGCTAGCGGGAGCTCCTACAATGAGCAGTTCTTC
TRBJ2-3,TRBD2,-,TRBV19,CASSMREDTDTQYF,TGTGCCAGTTCGATGCGGGAGGACACAGATACGCAGTATTTT
TRBJ2-3,-,-,TRBV7-9,CASSPRPGHSTDTQYF,TGTGCCAGCAGCCCACGGCCGGGACACTCCACAGATACGCAGTATTTT
TRBJ2-3,-,-,TRBV5-1,CASSRMTTRDTQYF,TGCGCCAGCAGCCGCATGACTACGCGAGATACGCAGTATTTT
TRBJ2-1,TRBD2,-,TRBV18,CASSIAGGYNEQFF,TGTGCCAGCTCAATAGCGGGAGGATACAATGAGCAGTTCTTC
TRBJ1-6,TRBD1,-,TRBV5-1,CASSGTGGRSPLHF,TGCGCCAGCAGCGGAACAGGGGGGAGGTCACCCCTCCACTTT
TRBJ2-7,-,few,TRBV20-1,CSARGGYEQYF,TGCAGTGCTAGAGGGGGCTACGAGCAGTACTTC
TRBJ1-6,-,once,TRBV27,CASSSMEGGSSYNSPLHF,TGTGCCAGCAGTTCTATGGAAGGGGGGAGCTCCTATAATTCACCCCTCCACTTT
TRBJ1-5,TRBD1,-,TRBV6-5,CASRLRQGAYQPQHF,TGTGCCAGCAGGTTAAGACAGGGGGCTTACCAGCCCCAGCATTTT
TRBJ2-5,TRBD2,-,TRBV12-5,CASGLAIAGGAETQYF,TGTGCTAGTGGTTTGGCAATAGCGGGAGGGGCGGAGACCCAGTACTTC
TRBJ2-3,-,medium-sized,TRBV6-4,CASSEGRGTDTQYF,TGTGCCAGCAGTGAAGGCAGGGGCACAGATACGCAGTATTTT
TRBJ1-2,TRBD1,-,TRBV28,CASRKGDRGGGYTF,TGTGCCAGCAGGAAGGGGGACAGGGGAGGAGGCTACACCTTC
TRBJ1-1,-,-,TRBV7-3,CASSLGGKTEAFF,TGTGCCAGCAGCTTAGGGGGGAAGACTGAAGCTTTCTTT
TRBJ2-3,-,-,TRBV5-6,CASSLVPPRTDTQYF,TGTGCCAGCAGCTTGGTGCCACCCCGCACAGATACGCAGTATTTT
TRBJ2-7,-,-,TRBV5-5,CASSLVTEEQYF,TGTGCCAGCAGCTTGGTAACGGAGGAGCAGTACTTC
TRBJ1-2,-,-,TRBV7-9,CASSLGSTYGYTF,TGTGCCAGCAGCTTAGGCAGTACCTATGGCTACACCTTC
TRBJ2-1,TRBD1,once,TRBV11-1,CASSLGQGGFQEQFF,TGTGCCAGCAGCTTGGGACAGGGGGGTTTTCAGGAGCAGTTCTTC
TRBJ1-6,TRBD1,-,TRBV11-2,CASSLGTGRTPLHF,TGTGCCAGCAGCTTAGGGACAGGCAGGACACCCCTCCACTTT
TRBJ2-7,TRBD1,-,TRBV2,CASTWTGLGQYF,TGTGCCAGCACTTGGACAGGGCTCGGGCAGTACTTC
TRBJ2-2,-,-,TRBV27,CASSLTTGELFF,TGTGCCAGCAGTTTAACCACCGGGGAGCTGTTTTTT
TRBJ2-1,-,-,TRBV7-9,CASSSSGGMNEQFF,TGTGCCAGCAGCTCCAGTGGCGGGATGAATGAGCAGTTCTTC
TRBJ1-2,-,few,TRBV5-5,CASSHESTGWANYGYTF,TGTGCCAGCAGCCACGAATCCACAGGGTGGGCTAACTATGGCTACACCTTC
TRBJ2-1,-,-,TRBV11-1,CASSLTRYNEQFF,TGTGCCAGCAGCTTGACAAGATACAATGAGCAGTTCTTC
TRBJ2-7,-,-,TRBV7-6,CASSSGTLGSYEQYF,TGTGCCAGCAGCTCCGGGACCTTGGGCTCCTACGAGCAGTACTTC
TRBJ2-7,TRBD2,once,TRBV7-2,CASSQKTGTSGTIYEQYF,TGTGCCAGCAGCCAGAAGACCGGGACTAGCGGGACCATCTACGAGCAGTACTTC
TRBJ1-1,TRBD1,-,TRBV18,CASSPGTGSLNTEAFF,TGTGCCAGCTCACCAGGGACAGGATCCCTGAACACTGAAGCTTTCTTT
TRBJ2-1,-,once,TRBV5-1,CASSLASGVTHEQFF,TGCGCCAGCAGCTTGGCGTCAGGGGTTACCCATGAGCAGTTCTTC
TRBJ2-2,-,-,TRBV6-5,CASSYPGATGELFF,TGTGCCAGCAGTTACCCCGGGGCCACCGGGGAGCTGTTTTTT
TRBJ1-3,-,-,TRBV29-1,CSVLGGPIGDGNTIYF,TGCAGCGTTCTCGGCGGCCCCATAGGGGACGGAAACACCATATATTTT
TRBJ1-2,TRBD1,-,TRBV19,CASSMRDSNYGYTF,TGTGCCAGTAGTATGCGGGACAGTAACTATGGCTACACCTTC
TRBJ1-2,-,-,TRBV5-1,CASSLGQYDGYTF,TGCGCCAGCAGCTTGGGGCAGTATGATGGCTACACCTTC
TRBJ1-2,-,-,TRBV28,CASSLFNYGYTF,TGTGCCAGCAGTTTGTTTAACTATGGCTACACCTTC
TRBJ2-1,-,-,TRBV2,CARTSTLKYNEQFF,TGTGCCCGTACAAGTACCCTAAAATACAATGAGCAGTTCTTC
TRBJ2-7,-,-,TRBV15,CATSRDSHEQYF,TGTGCCACCAGCAGAGATTCCCACGAGCAGTACTTC
TRBJ2-2,-,-,TRBV9,CASSPMTENTGELFF,TGTGCCAGCAGCCCCATGACAGAAAACACCGGGGAGCTGTTTTTT
TRBJ2-3,-,-,TRBV6-2/TRBV6-3,CASSYSGSTDTQYF,TGTGCCAGCAGTTATTCGGGTAGCACAGATACGCAGTATTTT